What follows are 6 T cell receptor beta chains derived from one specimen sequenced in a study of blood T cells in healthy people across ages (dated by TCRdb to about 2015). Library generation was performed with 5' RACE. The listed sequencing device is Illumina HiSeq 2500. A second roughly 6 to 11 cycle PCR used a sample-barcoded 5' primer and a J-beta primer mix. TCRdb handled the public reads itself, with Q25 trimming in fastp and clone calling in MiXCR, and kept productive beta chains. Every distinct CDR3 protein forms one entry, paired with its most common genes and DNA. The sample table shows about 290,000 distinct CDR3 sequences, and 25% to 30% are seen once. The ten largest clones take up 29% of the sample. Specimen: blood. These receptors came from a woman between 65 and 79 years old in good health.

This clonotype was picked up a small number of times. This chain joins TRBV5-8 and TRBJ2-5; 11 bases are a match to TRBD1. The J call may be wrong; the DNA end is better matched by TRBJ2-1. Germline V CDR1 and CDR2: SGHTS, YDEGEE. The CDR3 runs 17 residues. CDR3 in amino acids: CASRAGGGTGGLGEQFF. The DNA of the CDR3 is TGTGCCAGCAGAGCCGGCGGGGGGACAGGGGGGTTAGGTGAGCAGTTCTTC.

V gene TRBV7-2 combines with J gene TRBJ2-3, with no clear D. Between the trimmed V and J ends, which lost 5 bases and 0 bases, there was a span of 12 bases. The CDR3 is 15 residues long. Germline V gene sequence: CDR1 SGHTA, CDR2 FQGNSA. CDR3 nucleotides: TGTGCCAGCAGCCCGGTTAGAACTAGCACAGATACGCAGTATTTT. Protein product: CASSPVRTSTDTQYF.

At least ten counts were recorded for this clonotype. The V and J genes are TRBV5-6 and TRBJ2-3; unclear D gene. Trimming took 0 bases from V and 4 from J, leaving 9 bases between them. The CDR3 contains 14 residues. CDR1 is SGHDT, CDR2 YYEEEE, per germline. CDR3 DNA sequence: TGTGCCAGCAGCTTGGAGGCTAGAGCAGATACGCAGTATTTT. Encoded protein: CASSLEARADTQYF.

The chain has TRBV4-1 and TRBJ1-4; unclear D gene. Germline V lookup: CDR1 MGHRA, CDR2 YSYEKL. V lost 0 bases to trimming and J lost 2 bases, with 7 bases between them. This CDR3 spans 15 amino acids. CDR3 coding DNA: TGCGCCAGCAGCCAAGATCCCGGGACTAATGAAAAACTGTTTTTT. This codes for CASSQDPGTNEKLFF.

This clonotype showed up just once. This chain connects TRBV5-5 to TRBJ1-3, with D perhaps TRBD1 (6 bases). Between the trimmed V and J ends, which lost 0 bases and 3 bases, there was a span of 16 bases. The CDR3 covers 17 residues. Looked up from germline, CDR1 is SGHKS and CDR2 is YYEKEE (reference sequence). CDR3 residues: CASSLGLGAALGNTIYF. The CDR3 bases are TGTGCCAGCAGCTTGGGTTTGGGGGCCGCTCTTGGAAACACCATATATTTT. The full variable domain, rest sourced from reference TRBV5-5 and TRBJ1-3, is DAGVTQSPTHLIKTRGQQVTLRCSPISGHKSVSWYQQVLGQGPQFIFQYYEKEERGRGNFPDRFSARQFPNYSSELNVNALLLGDSALYLCASSLGLGAALGNTIYFGEGSWLTVV.

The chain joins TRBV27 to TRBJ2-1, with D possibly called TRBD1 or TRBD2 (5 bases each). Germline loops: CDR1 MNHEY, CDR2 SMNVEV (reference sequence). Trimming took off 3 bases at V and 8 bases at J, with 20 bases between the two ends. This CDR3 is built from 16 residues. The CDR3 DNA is TGTGCCAGCAGTTTGACGGGGACGGGCATGGTGGATGAGCAGTTCTTC. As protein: CASSLTGTGMVDEQFF.